The 30 T cell receptor beta chains below were found in one sample sequenced in a study of T cells in Graves' hyperthyroidism and ophthalmopathy. Amplification of TCR beta CDR3 regions was performed using RNA transcripts as template. RT-PCR in the first round (using the HTBI primer set) targeted the TCR CDR3. TCRdb independently ran MiXCR on the multiplex PCR reads; one entry per CDR3 protein. The repertoire has roughly 400,000 distinct CDR3 sequences, roughly 25% of them found once; the top ten carry less than 85%. The sample taken for sequencing was blood. The receptor source for this set is a man aged 45 to 65 with Graves' hyperthyroidism.

In this sample, this clonotype turned up many times. The J gene is TRBJ2-7, the V gene TRBV20-1; 8 nucleotides match TRBD1. Per germline, CDR1 DFQATT and CDR2 SNEGSKA (reference sequence). V gave up 6 bases and J gave up 2 bases; unmatched junction bases: 6. The CDR3 spans 13 residues. The CDR3 nucleotides are TGCAGTGCCACCGGGACAGGCACCTACGAGCAGTACTTC. Protein: CSATGTGTYEQYF.

The V and J genes are TRBV12-3 or TRBV12-4 and TRBJ1-5, with a tentative D call TRBD1 (5 bases). With 3 bases removed from V and 0 bases from J, the gap between germline ends came to 12 bases. The CDR3 consists of 16 residues. The CDR3, as DNA: TGTGCCAGCAGTTTCCCCCCGGGGGGTAGCAATCAGCCCCAGCATTTT. This encodes CASSFPPGGSNQPQHF.

A few counts support this clonotype. The chain is built from TRBV6-1 and TRBJ1-1; D remains unclear. The V gene's germline CDR1 is MNHNS and CDR2 SASEGT. The V end was cut by 6 bases, the J end by 1 base, with 15 bases between. CDR3 length: 15 residues. The CDR3 sequence is CASSLFIARNTEAFF. For the CDR3, the DNA is TGTGCCAGCAGCCTCTTCATTGCTAGGAACACTGAAGCTTTCTTT.

The J gene is TRBJ1-1, the V gene TRBV7-3, with D perhaps TRBD1 (5 bases). This CDR3 comprises 15 residues. V was cut by 0 bases and J by 1 base, with 9 bases left in between. Germline-derived CDR1 and CDR2 are SGHTA and FQGTGA. In DNA form, the CDR3 reads TGTGCCAGCAGCTTAACGGGGACGAGGAACACTGAAGCTTTCTTT. It encodes CASSLTGTRNTEAFF. Looking up the rest from reference TRBV7-3 and TRBJ1-1 gives the full variable domain: GAGVSQTPSNKVTEKGKYVELRCDPISGHTALYWYRQSLGQGPEFLIYFQGTGAADDSGLPNDRFFAVRPEGSVSTLKIQRTERGDSAVYLCASSLTGTRNTEAFFGQGTRLTVV.

The rearrangement uses TRBV20-1 and TRBJ2-1; 10 nucleotides agree with TRBD2. Germline lookup yields CDR1 DFQATT and CDR2 SNEGSKA (reference sequence). J gave up 4 bases and V 6 bases, and 15 bases lay outside the gene matches. CDR3 size: 17 residues. CDR3 DNA: TGCAGTGCCAGCCCGCACCTAGCGGGAGCTGGTTACAATGAGCAGTTCTTC. Translation: CSASPHLAGAGYNEQFF.

This clonotype was observed a handful of times. The chain uses TRBV18 and TRBJ1-1; D is ambiguous. Looked up from germline, CDR1 is KGHSH and CDR2 is LQKENI. Trimming shortened V by 2 bases and J by 1 base, and 8 bases separated the two germline ends. This CDR3 spans 14 amino acids. The DNA for the CDR3 is TGTGCCAGCTCACCAGCGCCGGAGAACACTGAAGCTTTCTTT. Protein: CASSPAPENTEAFF. The full variable domain, with the rest looked up from reference TRBV18 and TRBJ1-1, is NAGVMQNPRHLVRRRGQEARLRCSPMKGHSHVYWYRQLPEEGLKFMVYLQKENIIDESGMPKERFSAEFPKEGPSILRIQQVVRGDSAAYFCASSPAPENTEAFFGQGTRLTVV.

The chain combines TRBV3-1 with TRBJ1-2; D perhaps matches TRBD1 (6 bases). The CDR3 loop spans 15 amino acids. Trimming left V 1 base short and J 4 bases short, with 13 bases between. Germline V CDR1 and CDR2: LGHDT, YNNKEL (reference sequence). The CDR3 region is CASSQALGASYGYTF. As DNA, the CDR3 is TGTGCCAGCAGCCAAGCCTTGGGGGCTAGCTATGGCTACACCTTC.

This clonotype was recorded many times. Here the CDR3 DNA reads TGTGCCAGCAGTTTACCGGGGGAGACCCAGTACTTC. Its translation is CASSLPGETQYF. The gene calls are TRBV12-3 or TRBV12-4 and TRBJ2-5; tentative D call: TRBD2 (5 bases). The CDR3 totals 12 residues. The V gene lost 2 bases and the J gene lost 5 bases, with 6 bases spanning the gap.

This clonotype was seen only a few times. This chain uses TRBV7-9 with TRBJ2-5; possible D gene TRBD2, 5 bases. The CDR3 runs 15 residues. The V gene's germline CDR1 is SEHNR and CDR2 FQNEAQ (reference sequence). Trimming stripped 2 bases from V and 4 bases from J, with 14 bases between. The CDR3 loop is CASSLLSGLGETQYF. DNA of the CDR3: TGTGCCAGCAGCTTACTCTCGGGGTTGGGAGAGACCCAGTACTTC.

Many counts were recorded for this clonotype. The rearrangement joins TRBV13 to TRBJ2-3; TRBD2 matches 9 bases. This CDR3 contains 15 residues. Germline V gene lookup returns CDR1 PRHDT and CDR2 FYEKMQ (reference sequence). With 5 bases clipped from V and 1 base from J, the junction kept 4 bases outside the gene matches. CDR3 in amino acids: CASSMTSGGTDTQYF. For the CDR3, the DNA is TGTGCCAGCAGCATGACTAGCGGAGGCACAGATACGCAGTATTTT.

This clonotype was found many times. The rearrangement uses TRBV6-2 or TRBV6-3 and TRBJ2-7; TRBD2 aligns across 8 bases. The germline gives CDR1 MNHEY, CDR2 SVGEGT. After removal of 5 bases from V and 0 bases from J, the junction contained 21 bases not matched to a gene. There are 20 residues in the CDR3. CDR3 region: CASSRHLPGLSGTSSYEQYF. Written as DNA, the CDR3 is TGTGCCAGCAGTCGTCACTTACCGGGTCTTAGCGGGACGAGCTCCTACGAGCAGTACTTC.

This clonotype occurred a few times. The CDR3 is CASSLNSGILYGYTF. In DNA form, the CDR3 reads TGTGCCAGCAGCTTAAATTCAGGGATCCTTTATGGCTACACCTTC. This rearrangement joins TRBV7-9 to TRBJ1-2, with D possibly matching TRBD1 (5 bases). The CDR3 is made up of 15 amino acids. V was trimmed by 2 bases and J by 5 bases, leaving 15 bases between them. Germline assignment: CDR1 SEHNR and CDR2 FQNEAQ (reference sequence).

The chain recombines TRBV19 with TRBJ2-2, with D uncertain. V was cut by 6 bases and J by 3 bases, with 11 bases left in between. Germline-derived CDR1 and CDR2 are LNHDA and SQIVND (reference sequence). CDR3 length equals 14 residues. The CDR3 DNA reads as TGTGCCAGTAGAATGGCAGTGGACACCGGGGAGCTGTTTTTT. Amino acid sequence: CASRMAVDTGELFF.

The J gene is TRBJ2-3, the V gene TRBV20-1; 7 bases are shared with TRBD1. CDR1 is DFQATT, CDR2 SNEGSKA, per germline (reference sequence). The CDR3 consists of 14 residues. V shed 1 base, J shed 2 bases, and the junction held 3 bases outside the gene matches. The CDR3 DNA sequence: TGCAGTGCTAGAGTGGGACAGCTCACAGATACGCAGTATTTT. Amino acid sequence: CSARVGQLTDTQYF.

Many counts were recorded for this clonotype. The J gene is TRBJ2-7, the V gene TRBV20-1; 13 positions match TRBD2. Germline V gene data show CDR1 as DFQATT and CDR2 as SNEGSKA (reference sequence). The CDR3 runs to 14 residues. After removal of 4 bases from V and 6 bases from J, the junction contained 6 bases not matched to a gene. The CDR3 nucleotides are TGCAGTGCTACCGGACTAGCGGGGGTTACCGAGCAGTACTTC. Encoded protein: CSATGLAGVTEQYF.

The chain joins TRBV12-3 or TRBV12-4 to TRBJ2-1; perhaps TRBD1 as D (6 bases). The CDR3 is made up of 12 amino acids. The ends were cut back, 5 bases at V and 7 bases at J, with 9 bases in the middle. The CDR3 region has the DNA TGTGCCAGCAGTGCCAGGGGTAATGAGCAGTTCTTC. Protein product: CASSARGNEQFF.

This clonotype was seen a handful of times. V and J are TRBV28 and TRBJ2-7; D might be TRBD2 (6 bases). Germline V CDR1 and CDR2: MDHEN, SYDVKM. Trimming stripped 2 bases from V and 0 bases from J, with 11 bases between. This CDR3 is built from 15 residues. DNA of the CDR3: TGTGCCAGCAGTTTAAAACGGGGGAGCTCCTACGAGCAGTACTTC. Protein product: CASSLKRGSSYEQYF.

A few counts support this clonotype. The rearrangement joins TRBV10-3 to TRBJ2-7, with 10 bases identical to TRBD2. The germline gives CDR1 ENHRY, CDR2 SYGVKD. With 6 bases clipped from V and 1 base from J, the junction kept 6 bases outside the gene matches. The CDR3 covers 15 residues. CDR3 sequence reads: CAISASGRESYEQYF. CDR3 DNA sequence: TGTGCCATCAGCGCTAGCGGGAGAGAATCCTACGAGCAGTACTTC.

The chain carries TRBV9 and TRBJ1-2; D is unresolved. CDR1 SGDLS and CDR2 YYNGEE come from the germline V gene. This CDR3 has 13 residues. The V and J ends lost 0 bases and 5 bases respectively, with 8 bases between them. The CDR3 bases are TGTGCCAGCAGCGTAGACGTGTCGTATGGCTACACCTTC. This sequence encodes CASSVDVSYGYTF.

This clonotype appeared a few times. J is TRBJ2-1 and V is TRBV7-2; D is undetermined. The CDR3 has 11 amino acids. Looked up from germline, CDR1 is SGHTA and CDR2 is FQGNSA. Trimming left V 11 bases short and J 6 bases short, with 11 bases between. This chain's CDR3 is CAGAKLNEQFF. CDR3 in DNA: TGTGCCGGTGCAAAACTCAATGAGCAGTTCTTC.

At least ten counts were recorded for this clonotype. V and J are TRBV15 and TRBJ1-1; D not resolved. Germline lookup yields CDR1 LNHNV and CDR2 YYDKDF (reference sequence). The V gene lost 0 bases and the J gene lost 4 bases, with 9 bases spanning the gap. The CDR3 is 14 residues long. CDR3: CATSRDHAGTEAFF. DNA of the CDR3: TGTGCCACCAGCAGAGATCATGCGGGCACTGAAGCTTTCTTT.

The chain combines TRBV6-1 with TRBJ2-4; D is ambiguous. The CDR3 consists of 14 residues. The V end lost 1 base, the J end lost 8 bases, and 12 bases lay between the germline ends. Germline CDR1 MNHNS, CDR2 SASEGT. The CDR3 coding sequence is TGTGCCAGCAGTGAAGAACTGTATTTGGACATTCAGTACTTC. Amino acid sequence: CASSEELYLDIQYF.

The rearrangement joins TRBV7-2 to TRBJ2-1, with a possible D match to TRBD2 (7 bases). The germline V and J ends were trimmed by 1 base and 3 bases, with 13 bases remaining between them. This CDR3 is built from 16 residues. Germline CDR1 is SGHTA and CDR2 is FQGNSA. CDR3 DNA sequence: TGTGCCAGCAGCTTAGTTGCGGGGGCCCACTACAATGAGCAGTTCTTC. Its protein product is CASSLVAGAHYNEQFF.

This clonotype was seen a handful of times. V usage is TRBV5-1 and J usage is TRBJ2-7; 11 nucleotides align to TRBD1. The CDR3 has 13 residues. Looked up from germline, CDR1 is SGHRS and CDR2 is YFSETQ. V shed 4 bases, J shed 7 bases, and the junction held 4 bases outside the gene matches. Here the CDR3 reads CASSTGQGGEQYF. CDR3 coding DNA: TGCGCCAGCAGCACGGGACAGGGGGGAGAGCAGTACTTC. Full variable domain (missing parts from reference TRBV5-1 and TRBJ2-7): KAGVTQTPRYLIKTRGQQVTLSCSPISGHRSVSWYQQTPGQGLQFLFEYFSETQRNKGNFPGRFSGRQFSNSRSEMNVSTLELGDSALYLCASSTGQGGEQYFGPGTRLTVT.

CDR3: CANAPGPTGELFF. In DNA, the CDR3 is TGTGCCAACGCCCCCGGCCCCACCGGGGAGCTGTTTTTT. V gene TRBV12-3 or TRBV12-4 combines with J gene TRBJ2-2; D remains ambiguous. V was shortened by 10 bases and J by 4 bases, with 13 bases between the two germline ends. The CDR3 consists of 13 residues.

This clonotype was seen more than once but under ten times. A much bigger clone sits one base away, suggesting this may be a read error. The rearrangement uses TRBV28 and TRBJ1-5; 7 positions match TRBD1. The CDR3 contains 14 residues. Germline V gene sequence: CDR1 MDHEN, CDR2 SYDVKM. The DNA for the CDR3 is TGTGCCAGCAGTTTAGAAGGGGGCAATCGGCCCCAGCATTTT. This sequence encodes CASSLEGGNRPQHF.

Details on this clonotype: A much more abundant neighbour one base away suggests this may be a read error. The chain is built from TRBV7-2 and TRBJ2-1, with 8 bases fitting TRBD2. The CDR3 covers 14 residues. Germline V gives CDR1 SGHTA, CDR2 FQGNSA. The CDR3 nucleotides read TGTGCCTGCAGCGACAAACTAGCGGTCAATGAGCAGTTCTTC. Its translation is CACSDKLAVNEQFF.

The rearrangement uses TRBV5-1 and TRBJ2-7; D not certain. With 0 bases removed from V and 1 base from J, the gap between germline ends came to 14 bases. Per the germline V gene, CDR1 is SGHRS and CDR2 is YFSETQ. The CDR3 is made up of 16 amino acids. This chain's CDR3 is CASSLVDSRVSYEQYF. DNA of the CDR3: TGCGCCAGCAGCTTGGTGGATTCGCGCGTATCCTACGAGCAGTACTTC. The variable domain in full, with the rest retrieved from reference TRBV5-1 and TRBJ2-7, is KAGVTQTPRYLIKTRGQQVTLSCSPISGHRSVSWYQQTPGQGLQFLFEYFSETQRNKGNFPGRFSGRQFSNSRSEMNVSTLELGDSALYLCASSLVDSRVSYEQYFGPGTRLTVT.

This clonotype was counted many times. The chain uses TRBV7-3 and TRBJ2-7; no definite D call. The V end lost 5 bases, the J end lost 4 bases, and 12 bases lay between the germline ends. CDR3 length equals 13 residues. Germline V gives CDR1 SGHTA, CDR2 FQGTGA. Here the CDR3 DNA reads TGTGCCAGCAGCCCCGATTTTGGGTACGAGCAGTACTTC. It codes for CASSPDFGYEQYF.

V and J are TRBV24-1 and TRBJ2-1; TRBD1 might be the D (6 bases). Germline assignment: CDR1 KGHDR and CDR2 SFDVKD. V was cut by 9 bases and J by 7 bases, with 15 bases left in between. The CDR3 totals 13 residues. CDR3 in amino acids: CATQSEGQNEQFF. The CDR3 DNA reads as TGTGCCACCCAGAGTGAGGGACAAAATGAGCAGTTCTTC.